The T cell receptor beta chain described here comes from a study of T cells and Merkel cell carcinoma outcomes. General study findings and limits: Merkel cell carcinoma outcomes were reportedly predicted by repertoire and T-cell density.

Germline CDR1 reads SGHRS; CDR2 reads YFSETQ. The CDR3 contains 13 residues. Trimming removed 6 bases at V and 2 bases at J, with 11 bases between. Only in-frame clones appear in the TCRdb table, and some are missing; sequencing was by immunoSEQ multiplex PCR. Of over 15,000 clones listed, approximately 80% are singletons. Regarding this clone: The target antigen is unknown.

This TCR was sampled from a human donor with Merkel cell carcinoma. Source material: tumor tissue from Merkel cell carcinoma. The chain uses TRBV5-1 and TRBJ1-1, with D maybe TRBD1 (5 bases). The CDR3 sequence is CASNLDINTEAFF. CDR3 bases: TGCGCCAGCAATCTGGACATAAACACTGAAGCTTTCTTT.